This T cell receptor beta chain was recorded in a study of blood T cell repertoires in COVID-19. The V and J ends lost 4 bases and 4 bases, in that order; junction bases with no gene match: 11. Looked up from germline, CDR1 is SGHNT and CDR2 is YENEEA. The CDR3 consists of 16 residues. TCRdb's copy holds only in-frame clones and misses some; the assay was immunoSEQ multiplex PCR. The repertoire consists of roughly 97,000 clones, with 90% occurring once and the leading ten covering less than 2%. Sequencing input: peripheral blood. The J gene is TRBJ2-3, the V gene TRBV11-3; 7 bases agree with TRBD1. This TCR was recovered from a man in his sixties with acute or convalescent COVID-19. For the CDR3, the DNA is TGTGCCAGCAGCTCGGGGACCCAAGGGGGCCCAGATACGCAGTATTTT. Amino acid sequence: CASSSGTQGGPDTQYF.